What follows are 3 T cell receptor beta chains derived from one specimen sequenced in a study of blood T cell repertoires in COVID-19 (dated by TCRdb to about 2020). To prepare the library, the immunoSEQ multiplex PCR assay was applied. Entries here come from immuneACCESS through TCRdb and include only in-frame sequences with V and J called. Some clones fail to appear in such tables; in the studies checked, an unresolved V gene covers under half of the shortfall, and the cause of the remainder is unknown. For this sample there are some 150,000 clones; more than 65% appear just once. The top ten clonotypes cover 3.5% to 4.5% of the sample. Sequences were obtained from peripheral blood. The receptors shown here come from a man aged 60 to 69 with acute or convalescent COVID-19.

V is TRBV7-9 and J is TRBJ2-7, with TRBD2 identical over 7 bases. J gave up 6 bases and V 3 bases, and 8 bases lay outside the gene matches. This CDR3 contains 14 residues. Germline CDR1 SEHNR, CDR2 FQNEAQ (reference sequence). The CDR3 loop is CASSFGEGLGEQYF. The CDR3 DNA reads as TGTGCCAGCAGCTTTGGGGAGGGCCTGGGCGAGCAGTACTTC.

This chain joins TRBV5-1 and TRBJ2-3; TRBD1 might be the D (5 bases). V lost 0 bases to trimming and J lost 2 bases, with 7 bases between them. Germline loops: CDR1 SGHRS, CDR2 YFSETQ. This CDR3 has 14 residues. CDR3 sequence: CASSLGQITDTQYF. CDR3 sequence (DNA): TGCGCCAGCAGCTTGGGACAGATCACAGATACGCAGTATTTT.

This chain joins TRBV7-6 and TRBJ1-4; D remains unclear. CDR1 SGHVS and CDR2 FNYEAQ come from the germline V gene. The CDR3 totals 14 residues. Deletions cut 2 bases from V and 8 bases from J, with 12 bases between. CDR3 residues: CASSLRTEKEKLFF. The CDR3 DNA sequence: TGTGCCAGCAGCTTAAGGACTGAGAAGGAAAAACTGTTTTTT.